This T cell receptor beta chain was sequenced in a study of T-cell memory formation after mild COVID-19. Study-level background: TCR clustering was largely donor specific. Study-level points and caveats: Second-wave clones reaching peak frequency on day 37 lacked confirmed SARS-CoV-2 specificity.

J was trimmed by 0 bases and V by 1 base; bases with no gene match: 2. This CDR3 spans 16 amino acids. Germline lookup yields CDR1 SGHDT and CDR2 YYEEEE. Only a few counts were recorded for this clonotype. Antigen: not known. Using its own MiXCR run on the 5' RACE reads, TCRdb lists one record per CDR3 protein. Among some 62,000 distinct CDR3 sequences listed, about a tenth were seen once. V is TRBV5-6 and J is TRBJ2-2; 8 bases fit TRBD2. Sequencing was carried out using PBMCs or a T cell subset sorted from them (not recorded which). This clonotype was obtained from a man aged 18 to 30 who had mild COVID-19 (a few samples of this study predate the infection). Cell type and time point are not known. CDR3 nucleotides: TGTGCCAGCAGCTTGTTCGGGGGGGCGAACACCGGGGAGCTGTTTTTT. Translation gives CASSLFGGANTGELFF. The complete variable domain, with remaining parts taken from reference TRBV5-6 and TRBJ2-2, reads DAGVTQSPTHLIKTRGQQVTLRCSPKSGHDTVSWYQQALGQGPQFIFQYYEEEERQRGNFPDRFSGHQFPNYSSELNVNALLLGDSALYLCASSLFGGANTGELFFGEGSRLTVL.